One sample yielded the 22 T cell receptor beta chains listed below, sequenced in a study of CD8+ T cells in alopecia areata. Reverse transcribed after extraction, RNA yielded cDNA as the sequencing template. Using immunoSEQ multiplex PCR, the repertoire was profiled, and TCRdb retains in-frame clones only, with some absent. Among some 160,000 clones, about three fifths were seen once, and the ten largest hold around 0.91%. Treatment given: oral pan-JAK inhibitor, 5-10 mg twice daily. Sample: CD4+ T cells sorted from blood, taken at week 4, from a patient treated with tofacitinib. The receptors were sampled from a human donor with alopecia areata.

V is TRBV29-1 and J is TRBJ1-5; 10 nucleotides agree with TRBD1. Unmatched junction bases numbered 3, after V lost 6 bases and J lost 7 bases. This CDR3 region has 12 residues. Per germline, CDR1 SQVTM and CDR2 ANQGSEA. In DNA, the CDR3 is TGCAGCGTCATGGACAGGGGGCAGCCCCAGCATTTT. Translation: CSVMDRGQPQHF.

CDR3 nucleotides: TGTGCCAGCAGCGTAGATGTAGATACGCAGTATTTT. Amino acid sequence: CASSVDVDTQYF. V gene TRBV9 combines with J gene TRBJ2-3; D gene uncertain. CDR3 length: 12 residues. CDR1 and CDR2 from the germline V gene are SGDLS and YYNGEE. V was trimmed by 0 bases and J by 5 bases, leaving 4 bases between them.

The rearrangement uses TRBV19 and TRBJ1-6; 9 nucleotides line up with TRBD1. The length of the CDR3 is 15 residues. V trimming: 5 bases; J trimming: 5 bases; junction bases outside the gene matches: 4. CDR1 is LNHDA, CDR2 SQIVND, per germline (reference sequence). CDR3 sequence: CASSPRTGDNSPLHF. The CDR3 DNA reads TGTGCCAGTAGTCCCCGGACAGGGGATAATTCACCCCTCCACTTT.

This clone has more than one count but fewer than ten. The chain uses TRBV2 and TRBJ2-5; 8 bases are shared with TRBD2. The germline V gene has CDR1 SNHLY and CDR2 FYNNEI. The CDR3 runs to 15 residues. V dropped 6 bases and J dropped 4; count of bases not matched to a gene: 10. This chain's CDR3 is CASRKGLARAETQYF. CDR3 in DNA: TGTGCCAGCAGGAAAGGACTAGCTCGTGCAGAGACCCAGTACTTC.

The chain carries TRBV5-1 and TRBJ1-1; D is undetermined. Per germline, CDR1 SGHRS and CDR2 YFSETQ. The CDR3 extends over 14 amino acids. V dropped 2 bases and J dropped 0 bases, with 8 bases sitting between them. The CDR3 DNA follows: TGCGCCAGCAGCTTCGGCAGTTTGAACACTGAAGCTTTCTTT. The encoded protein is CASSFGSLNTEAFF. Full variable domain (remainder filled in from reference TRBV5-1 and TRBJ1-1): KAGVTQTPRYLIKTRGQQVTLSCSPISGHRSVSWYQQTPGQGLQFLFEYFSETQRNKGNFPGRFSGRQFSNSRSEMNVSTLELGDSALYLCASSFGSLNTEAFFGQGTRLTVV.

This sequence joins TRBV18 and TRBJ2-1, with 10 bases lining up with TRBD1. Germline loops: CDR1 KGHSH, CDR2 LQKENI. The V and J ends lost 3 bases and 2 bases, in that order; junction bases with no gene match: 7. The CDR3 is 17 amino acids. CDR3 region: CASSPNLGQGTYNEQFF. The CDR3 DNA follows: TGTGCCAGCTCACCCAACCTGGGACAGGGGACCTACAATGAGCAGTTCTTC.

This clone has only a few counts. J is TRBJ1-2 and V is TRBV10-3, with D perhaps matching TRBD1 (6 bases). Germline assignment: CDR1 ENHRY and CDR2 SYGVKD. V was cut by 2 bases and J by 4 bases, with 17 bases left in between. CDR3 size: 16 residues. CDR3 amino acids: CAISEIQRGAIYGYTF. The CDR3 DNA reads TGTGCCATCAGTGAGATTCAGCGGGGGGCAATCTATGGCTACACCTTC.

The chain has TRBV29-1 and TRBJ1-5, with 10 bases lining up with TRBD1. The CDR3 covers 14 residues. In germline, CDR1 is SQVTM, CDR2 ANQGSEA. With V trimmed by 5 bases and J by 4 bases, 5 bases remained unmatched. Here the CDR3 DNA reads TGCAGCGTTCGGGACAGGGGCCTTAATCAGCCCCAGCATTTT. Amino acid sequence: CSVRDRGLNQPQHF.

V usage is TRBV5-6 and J usage is TRBJ1-5; D is perhaps TRBD1 (5 bases). V was clipped by 1 base and J by 2 bases, with 10 bases between them. Germline CDR1 SGHDT, CDR2 YYEEEE. This CDR3 is built from 15 residues. The CDR3 loop is CASSLMGGGNQPQHF. The CDR3 DNA is TGTGCCAGCAGCTTGATGGGAGGGGGCAATCAGCCCCAGCATTTT.

The rearrangement links TRBV30 to TRBJ1-2, with D unclear. Germline assignment: CDR1 GTSNPN and CDR2 SVGIG (reference sequence). Trimming removed 3 bases at V and 4 bases at J, with 18 bases between. The CDR3 covers 15 residues. CDR3 sequence reads: CAWREPWERVYGYTF. In DNA, the CDR3 is TGTGCCTGGAGAGAACCCTGGGAAAGGGTCTATGGCTACACCTTC.

The chain carries TRBV27 and TRBJ1-6; D is unclear. The CDR3 runs 13 residues. CDR1 MNHEY and CDR2 SMNVEV come from the germline V gene (reference sequence). The V gene lost 6 bases and the J gene lost 5 bases, with 8 bases spanning the gap. DNA of the CDR3: TGTGCCAGCAGCCCATTGGATAATTCACCCCTCCACTTT. It codes for CASSPLDNSPLHF.

This clone was seen a handful of times. This chain links TRBV29-1 with TRBJ2-7; the match to TRBD1 covers 11 bases. Germline V gene sequence: CDR1 SQVTM, CDR2 ANQGSEA. The junction had 9 bases not matched to a gene; V was cut back by 7 bases and J by 4 bases. The CDR3 covers 14 residues. The CDR3 loop reads CSATVGQGGYEQYF. CDR3 bases: TGCAGCGCCACGGTGGGACAGGGGGGATACGAGCAGTACTTC.

CDR3 residues: CASSAGTGGPYEQYF. Here the CDR3 DNA reads TGTGCCAGCAGCGCCGGGACAGGGGGACCCTACGAGCAGTACTTC. The J gene is TRBJ2-7, the V gene TRBV9; the match to TRBD1 covers 11 bases. Germline values: CDR1 SGDLS, CDR2 YYNGEE. This CDR3 is 15 amino acids long. The ends lost 3 bases at V and 2 bases at J; junction bases unmatched: 4.

The V and J genes are TRBV5-1 and TRBJ2-3; tentative D call: TRBD2 (5 bases). The CDR3 runs to 17 residues. CDR1 SGHRS and CDR2 YFSETQ come from the germline V gene. V was cut by 0 bases and J by 6 bases, with 20 bases left in between. CDR3 residues: CASSLAPDRPRVDTQYF. The CDR3, as DNA: TGCGCCAGCAGCTTGGCCCCCGACCGGCCGAGGGTGGATACGCAGTATTTT.

The V gene is TRBV30, the J gene TRBJ1-2, with 7 bases lining up with TRBD1. Per germline, CDR1 GTSNPN and CDR2 SVGIG (reference sequence). This CDR3 comprises 14 residues. The V segment lost 0 bases and the J segment 3 bases; nucleotides outside the gene matches: 4. The CDR3 DNA sequence: TGTGCCTGGAGTGTAGGACAGGCCGACTATGGCTACACCTTC. Translation gives CAWSVGQADYGYTF.

In its sample, this clone was seen once. V is TRBV15 and J is TRBJ1-1; no clear D gene. Germline V lookup: CDR1 LNHNV, CDR2 YYDKDF (reference sequence). V shed 2 bases and J shed 8 bases, with 12 bases lying between them. CDR3 size: 13 residues. CDR3 amino acids: CATSRRQEREAFF. The DNA of the CDR3 is TGTGCCACCAGCAGAAGGCAGGAGAGGGAAGCTTTCTTT.

The rearrangement links TRBV7-9 to TRBJ2-7; D is ambiguous. The CDR3 has 12 residues. Per the germline V gene, CDR1 is SEHNR and CDR2 is FQNEAQ (reference sequence). Deletions cut 11 bases from V and 0 bases from J, with 11 bases between. The CDR3, as DNA: TGTGCCGGTGGGGTTAGCTCCTACGAGCAGTACTTC. Translating gives CAGGVSSYEQYF.

The J gene is TRBJ2-1, the V gene TRBV29-1, with TRBD2 identical over 13 bases. Germline V gives CDR1 SQVTM, CDR2 ANQGSEA. The CDR3 sequence is 14 residues long. Losses at the gene ends were 3 bases for V and 6 bases for J; bases not matched to a gene: 2. CDR3 bases: TGCAGCGTTGACCGACTAGCGGGGGGCAATGAGCAGTTCTTC. Residues: CSVDRLAGGNEQFF.

The genes are TRBV29-1 and TRBJ1-6, with D perhaps matching TRBD1 (5 bases). The CDR3 is 13 residues long. Germline V CDR1 and CDR2: SQVTM, ANQGSEA. Trimming removed 4 bases at V and 7 bases at J, with 11 bases between. Here the CDR3 reads CSVAVGRNSPLHF. The DNA of the CDR3 is TGCAGCGTTGCGGTGGGGCGAAATTCACCCCTCCACTTT.

V is TRBV29-1 and J is TRBJ2-7; D unresolved. Trimming pared 7 bases from V and 6 bases from J, leaving 13 bases between. The CDR3 runs to 11 residues. Germline V gene sequence: CDR1 SQVTM, CDR2 ANQGSEA. Here the CDR3 reads CSGRWGFEQYF. The CDR3 region has the DNA TGCAGCGGTCGTTGGGGTTTCGAGCAGTACTTC.

The rearrangement joins TRBV7-9 to TRBJ1-6; D might be TRBD1 (6 bases). CDR1 is SEHNR and CDR2 is FQNEAQ in the germline V gene (reference sequence). V was pared by 5 bases and J by 7 bases, with 12 bases between. This CDR3 contains 14 residues. For the CDR3, the DNA is TGTGCCAGCAGCGCCCCAGGGGCAAATTCACCCCTCCACTTT. Its translation is CASSAPGANSPLHF.

This rearrangement joins TRBV6-1 to TRBJ2-7; 11 nucleotides line up with TRBD1. This CDR3 spans 18 amino acids. Germline V gives CDR1 MNHNS, CDR2 SASEGT. The V segment lost 2 bases and the J segment 0 bases; nucleotides outside the gene matches: 9. The CDR3 protein is CASSERTGGFSTSYEQYF. As DNA, the CDR3 is TGTGCCAGCAGTGAACGGACAGGGGGCTTTTCAACCTCCTACGAGCAGTACTTC.